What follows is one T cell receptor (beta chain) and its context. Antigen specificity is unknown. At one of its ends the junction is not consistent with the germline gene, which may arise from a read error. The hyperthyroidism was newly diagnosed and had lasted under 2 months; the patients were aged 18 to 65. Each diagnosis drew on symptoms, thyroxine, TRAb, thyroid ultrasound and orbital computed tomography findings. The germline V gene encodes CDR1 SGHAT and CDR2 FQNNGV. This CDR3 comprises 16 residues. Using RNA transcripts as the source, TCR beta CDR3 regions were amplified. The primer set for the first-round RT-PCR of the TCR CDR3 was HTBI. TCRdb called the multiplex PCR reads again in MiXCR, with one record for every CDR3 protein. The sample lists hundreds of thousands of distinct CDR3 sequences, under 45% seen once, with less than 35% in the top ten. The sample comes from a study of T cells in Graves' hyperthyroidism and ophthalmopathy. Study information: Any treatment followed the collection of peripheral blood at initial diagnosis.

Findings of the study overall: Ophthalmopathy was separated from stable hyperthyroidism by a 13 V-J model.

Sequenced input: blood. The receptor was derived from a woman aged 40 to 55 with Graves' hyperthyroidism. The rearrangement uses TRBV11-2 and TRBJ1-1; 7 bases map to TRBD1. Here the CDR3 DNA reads TGTGCCAGCAGCAAACGGGACAGTCTAATGAACACTGAAGCTTCCTTT. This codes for CASSKRDSLMNTEASF.